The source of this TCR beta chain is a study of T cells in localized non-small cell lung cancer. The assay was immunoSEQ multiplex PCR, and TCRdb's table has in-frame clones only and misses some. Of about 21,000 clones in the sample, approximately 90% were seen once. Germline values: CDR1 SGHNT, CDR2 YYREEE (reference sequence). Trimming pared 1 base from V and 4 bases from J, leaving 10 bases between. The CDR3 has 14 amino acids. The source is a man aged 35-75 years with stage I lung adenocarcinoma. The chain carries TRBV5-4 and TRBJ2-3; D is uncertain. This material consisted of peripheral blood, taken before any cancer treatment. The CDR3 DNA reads TGTGCCAGCAGCTTGATCCGGCTAGCAGATACGCAGTATTTT. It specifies CASSLIRLADTQYF.